One and the same sample provided the 12 T cell receptor beta chains below, sequenced in a study of shared clonotypes between healthy human individuals. Using immunoSEQ multiplex PCR, the repertoire was profiled, and TCRdb retains in-frame clones only, with some absent. The sample holds fewer than 650,000 clones, roughly four fifths seen once. Sequencing was performed on PBMCs. These receptors came from a woman in her 40s in good health. Some clones in this sample may be carry-over from other donors' samples.

The chain is built from TRBV4-2 and TRBJ2-1; TRBD2 matches at 10 bases. V trimming: 0 bases; J trimming: 8 bases; junction bases outside the gene matches: 7. Looked up from germline, CDR1 is LGHNA and CDR2 is YNFKEQ. CDR3 length equals 16 residues. Written as DNA, the CDR3 is TGTGCCAGCAGCCAAGAAGCAAGCGGGAGGGGCTATGAGCAGTTCTTC. Translation: CASSQEASGRGYEQFF.

The rearrangement links TRBV28 to TRBJ2-7; D may be TRBD2 (6 bases). CDR1 is MDHEN, CDR2 SYDVKM, per germline. This CDR3 region has 14 residues. V gave up 6 bases and J gave up 3 bases, with 15 bases separating them. The CDR3 is CASRERDSFYEQYF. As DNA, the CDR3 is TGTGCCAGCAGAGAACGGGACTCCTTCTACGAGCAGTACTTC. The complete variable domain, with remaining parts taken from reference TRBV28 and TRBJ2-7, reads DVKVTQSSRYLVKRTGEKVFLECVQDMDHENMFWYRQDPGLGLRLIYFSYDVKMKEKGDIPEGYSVSREKKERFSLILESASTNQTSMYLCASRERDSFYEQYFGPGTRLTVT.

The genes are TRBV6-1 and TRBJ1-2; D uncertain. The CDR3 has 14 residues. Germline assignment: CDR1 MNHNS and CDR2 SASEGT. The V gene lost 7 bases and the J gene lost 4 bases, with 16 bases spanning the gap. The CDR3 spells CASTPGNDGYGYTF. CDR3 DNA sequence: TGTGCCAGCACCCCCGGAAATGACGGCTATGGCTACACCTTC.

The chain carries TRBV11-3 and TRBJ1-5; 7 nucleotides line up with TRBD1. The germline V gene has CDR1 SGHNT and CDR2 YENEEA. Trimming removed 5 bases from V and 3 bases from J; junction bases left unmatched: 7. This CDR3 has 15 residues. CDR3 nucleotides: TGTGCCAGCAGCCTCGCAGGGGGACCCAATCAGCCCCAGCATTTT. Translation: CASSLAGGPNQPQHF.

The rearrangement uses TRBV28 and TRBJ2-1; weak D call: TRBD2 (6 bases). The CDR3 sequence is 14 residues long. The germline CDR1 and CDR2 sequences are MDHEN and SYDVKM. The V and J ends lost 6 bases and 4 bases respectively, with 13 bases between them. Written as DNA, the CDR3 is TGTGCCAGCAGGCGGGACCAAAATTACAATGAGCAGTTCTTC. Translating gives CASRRDQNYNEQFF.

This clone was observed once. The rearrangement uses TRBV5-4 and TRBJ2-3; D unclear. Looked up from germline, CDR1 is SGHNT and CDR2 is YYREEE (reference sequence). The CDR3 totals 14 residues. The V and J ends lost 0 bases and 3 bases respectively, with 8 bases between them. This chain's CDR3 is CASSLAAETDTQYF. The CDR3 DNA reads as TGTGCCAGCAGCTTGGCCGCCGAGACAGATACGCAGTATTTT.

A single count supports this clone. The chain couples TRBV5-6 to TRBJ2-3, with 12 bases that match TRBD2. CDR1 and CDR2 (germline): SGHDT, YYEEEE. The CDR3 is made up of 16 amino acids. Trimming took 4 bases from V and 3 from J; bases not matched to a gene: 6. The DNA of the CDR3 is TGTGCCAGCAGCACCTTACTAGCGGGAGGAACAGATACGCAGTATTTT. Translation gives CASSTLLAGGTDTQYF.

V gene TRBV29-1 combines with J gene TRBJ2-3, with TRBD2 matching over 13 bases. Germline CDR1 is SQVTM and CDR2 is ANQGSEA. CDR3 length: 15 amino acids. The V and J ends lost 7 bases and 0 bases, in that order; junction bases with no gene match: 4. The DNA for the CDR3 is TGCAGCGGGACTAGCGGGGGAACTAGCACAGATACGCAGTATTTT. Amino acids: CSGTSGGTSTDTQYF.

The chain is built from TRBV6-5 and TRBJ1-5; D is unclear. The CDR3 has 13 residues. Germline values: CDR1 MNHEY, CDR2 SVGAGI. Trimming stripped 7 bases from V and 4 bases from J, with 11 bases between. As DNA, the CDR3 is TGTGCCAGCACCCCGGACGGGAATCAGCCCCAGCATTTT. The encoded protein is CASTPDGNQPQHF.

V gene TRBV7-9 combines with J gene TRBJ2-7, with D possibly TRBD2 on 5 matching bases. This CDR3 is 13 amino acids long. Germline V gene sequence: CDR1 SEHNR, CDR2 FQNEAQ (reference sequence). The V gene lost 10 bases and the J gene lost 3 bases, with 16 bases spanning the gap. CDR3 DNA sequence: TGTGCCACCCAGCGGCCCTCTCTCTACGAGCAGTACTTC. Translated, it gives CATQRPSLYEQYF.

This rearrangement joins TRBV19 to TRBJ1-1; TRBD1 aligns across 7 bases. Germline V gives CDR1 LNHDA, CDR2 SQIVND (reference sequence). The CDR3 spans 15 residues. V dropped 0 bases and J dropped 0; count of bases not matched to a gene: 1. CDR3 in amino acids: CASSIETGMNTEAFF. Written as DNA, the CDR3 is TGTGCCAGTAGTATAGAGACAGGGATGAACACTGAAGCTTTCTTT.

This clone was observed once. This chain joins TRBV15 and TRBJ2-1; D gene ambiguous. CDR1 and CDR2 from the germline V gene are LNHNV and YYDKDF (reference sequence). Trimming cost V 0 bases and J 0 bases, with 6 bases left between them. The CDR3 contains 15 residues. The CDR3 region has the DNA TGTGCCACCAGCAGAGATCGCGACTCCTACAATGAGCAGTTCTTC. Amino acid sequence: CATSRDRDSYNEQFF.